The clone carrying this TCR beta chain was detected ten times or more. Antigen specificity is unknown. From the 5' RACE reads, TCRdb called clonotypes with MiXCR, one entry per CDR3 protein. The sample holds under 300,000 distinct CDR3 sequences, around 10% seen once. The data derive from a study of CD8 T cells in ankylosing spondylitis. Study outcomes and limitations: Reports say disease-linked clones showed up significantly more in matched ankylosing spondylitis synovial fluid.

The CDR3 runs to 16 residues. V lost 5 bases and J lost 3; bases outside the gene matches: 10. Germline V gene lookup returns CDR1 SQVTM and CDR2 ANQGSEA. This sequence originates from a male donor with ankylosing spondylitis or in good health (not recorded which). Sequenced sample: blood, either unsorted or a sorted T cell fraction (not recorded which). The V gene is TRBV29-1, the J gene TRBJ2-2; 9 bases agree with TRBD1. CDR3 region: CSVLHSDRGYTGELFF. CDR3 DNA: TGCAGCGTTCTCCACTCAGACAGGGGGTACACCGGGGAGCTGTTTTTT.